This passage covers 8 T cell receptor beta chains from one sample sequenced in a study of CD8 T cells in ankylosing spondylitis. TCRdb fed the 5' RACE reads into MiXCR, producing one record per CDR3 protein. This sample has almost 30,000 distinct CDR3 sequences, with 5.3% found just once. Sequencing used blood, either unsorted or a sorted T cell fraction (not recorded which). The origin of the receptors is a female donor with ankylosing spondylitis or in good health (not recorded which).

The V and J genes are TRBV9 and TRBJ2-7; D is unresolved. From germline, CDR1 is SGDLS and CDR2 YYNGEE. This CDR3 contains 14 residues. The V end lost 2 bases, the J end lost 2 bases, and 11 bases lay between the germline ends. In DNA, the CDR3 is TGTGCCAGCAGCGTTGGCGGCCTCGCCTACGAGCAGTACTTC. This gives the protein CASSVGGLAYEQYF.

This clonotype is labeled medium-sized. This chain connects TRBV9 to TRBJ1-1, with TRBD1 as a possible D gene (6 bases). This CDR3 has 15 amino acids. V dropped 3 bases and J dropped 3 bases, with 15 bases sitting between them. Germline CDR1 SGDLS, CDR2 YYNGEE. The CDR3 DNA follows: TGTGCCAGCAGCGCCAACAGGGTTGGGGACACTGAAGCTTTCTTT. Its protein product is CASSANRVGDTEAFF.

The chain is built from TRBV9 and TRBJ2-1; D ambiguous. The CDR3 has 16 amino acids. V lost 4 bases and J 2 bases, leaving 16 bases between the germline ends. Germline V gene data show CDR1 as SGDLS and CDR2 as YYNGEE. Here the CDR3 reads CASSKQSGRTYNEQFF. CDR3 DNA sequence: TGTGCCAGCAGCAAACAGTCCGGGCGCACCTACAATGAGCAGTTCTTC.

Worth noting for this clonotype: A much larger clone lies one base from this, so it may be a read error. The chain is built from TRBV9 and TRBJ2-7; D is perhaps TRBD1 (5 bases). The V gene lost 2 bases and the J gene lost 4 bases, with 16 bases spanning the gap. CDR1 is SGDLS and CDR2 is YYNGEE in the germline V gene. The length of the CDR3 is 15 residues. The CDR3 DNA reads as TGTGCCAGCAGCGTTCAGGTAGGGGTAGGGTACGAGCAGTACTTC. Amino acid sequence: CASSVQVGVGYEQYF. The variable domain in full, with the rest retrieved from reference TRBV9 and TRBJ2-7, is DSGVTQTPKHLITATGQRVTLRCSPRSGDLSVYWYQQSLDQGLQFLIQYYNGEERAKGNILERFSAQQFPDLHSELNLSSLELGDSALYFCASSVQVGVGYEQYFGPGTRLTVT.

The CDR3 nucleotides read TGTGCCAGCAGCGTAGGCCTAGGGCCTCACTACGAGCAGTACTTC. This translates into CASSVGLGPHYEQYF. The chain couples TRBV9 to TRBJ2-7; D uncertain. The CDR3 covers 15 residues. Germline V lookup: CDR1 SGDLS, CDR2 YYNGEE. The germline V and J ends were trimmed by 0 bases and 3 bases, with 13 bases remaining between them.

This clonotype was picked up a small number of times. The V and J genes are TRBV9 and TRBJ2-1, with a weak D call TRBD2 (6 bases). The CDR3 totals 15 residues. Germline lookup yields CDR1 SGDLS and CDR2 YYNGEE. Trimming took off 0 bases at V and 4 bases at J, with 11 bases between the two ends. The CDR3 spells CASSVAEAGYNEQFF. As DNA, the CDR3 is TGTGCCAGCAGCGTAGCCGAAGCGGGTTACAATGAGCAGTTCTTC.

This clonotype was seen at least ten times. This chain links TRBV9 with TRBJ2-7; 7 bases are a match to TRBD2. The length of the CDR3 is 14 residues. V lost 4 bases and J lost 2; bases outside the gene matches: 6. Germline CDR1 reads SGDLS; CDR2 reads YYNGEE. The CDR3: CASSLRGGPYEQYF. DNA for the CDR3: TGTGCCAGCAGCCTAAGGGGAGGGCCCTACGAGCAGTACTTC.

J is TRBJ2-7 and V is TRBV9; maybe TRBD2 (6 bases). CDR1 SGDLS and CDR2 YYNGEE come from the germline V gene. V was shortened by 2 bases and J by 2 bases, with 14 bases between the two germline ends. The CDR3 has 15 amino acids. Written as DNA, the CDR3 is TGTGCCAGCAGCGTCTCGGCGGGGCCAACCTACGAGCAGTACTTC. It encodes CASSVSAGPTYEQYF.